The sample holds one count of the clone carrying this T cell receptor beta chain. TCRdb's table, derived via immunoSEQ multiplex PCR, lists solely in-frame clones and lacks some. Here the sample spans 170,000 or so clones, approximately 90% being singletons. The sample originates from a study of blood T cell repertoires in COVID-19. The CDR3 is made up of 14 amino acids. Germline V gene lookup returns CDR1 SQVTM and CDR2 ANQGSEA. The trim removed 4 bases at V and 6 bases at J, leaving 9 bases unmatched. This sequence joins TRBV29-1 and TRBJ2-3; 8 nucleotides agree with TRBD2. Sequences were obtained from peripheral blood. This sequence was found in a man aged 18-30 years who had recovered from COVID-19. The CDR3 coding sequence is TGCAGCGTTGTCCCCGGGAGGGCCTGGGATACGCAGTATTTT. Translated: CSVVPGRAWDTQYF.